The 27 T cell receptor beta chains in this list originate from one sample, sequenced in a study of blood T cells in healthy people across ages. A sample-barcoded 5' primer and a J-beta primer mix were used in a second PCR of about 7 to 12 cycles. TCRdb re-called the 5' RACE reads through MiXCR, storing one row per CDR3 protein. The sample holds 700,000 to 950,000 distinct CDR3 sequences, roughly 60% seen once. Sequenced sample: blood. These receptors were obtained from a man under 40 in good health.

This chain links TRBV20-1 with TRBJ2-3; TRBD1 is a possible D gene (5 bases). This CDR3 has 12 amino acids. Germline CDR1 is DFQATT and CDR2 is SNEGSKA (reference sequence). V lost 0 bases and J 6 bases, leaving 7 bases between the germline ends. CDR3 nucleotides: TGCAGTGCTAGAGATCACAGGGATACGCAGTATTTT. Protein product: CSARDHRDTQYF.

V and J are TRBV29-1 and TRBJ2-7; no firm D call. V was pared by 7 bases and J by 2 bases, with 12 bases between. The germline CDR1 and CDR2 sequences are SQVTM and ANQGSEA. This CDR3 comprises 12 residues. The CDR3 bases are TGCAGCGCTTATACGGAGACCTACGAGCAGTACTTC. Residues: CSAYTETYEQYF.

The V and J genes are TRBV28 and TRBJ2-4; D unresolved. The CDR3 consists of 14 residues. V shed 4 bases and J shed 3 bases, with 10 bases lying between them. The germline V gene has CDR1 MDHEN and CDR2 SYDVKM. CDR3 DNA: TGTGCCAGCAGTTCCCCCAGAGACAAAAACATTCAGTACTTC. This sequence encodes CASSSPRDKNIQYF.

The V call is TRBV7-6, the J call TRBJ2-1, with D maybe TRBD2 (5 bases). The length of the CDR3 is 16 residues. Germline CDR1 and CDR2: SGHVS and FNYEAQ. Trimming stripped 5 bases from V and 3 bases from J, with 17 bases between. DNA of the CDR3: TGTGCCAGCAGCCTTAGCGCTCAGGTTAACTACAATGAGCAGTTCTTC. As protein: CASSLSAQVNYNEQFF. The full variable domain, its missing parts supplied by reference TRBV7-6 and TRBJ2-1, is GAGVSQSPRYKVTKRGQDVALRCDPISGHVSLYWYRQALGQGPEFLTYFNYEAQQDKSGLPNDRFSAERPEGSISTLTIQRTEQRDSAMYRCASSLSAQVNYNEQFFGPGTRLTVL.

The chain links TRBV6-2 or TRBV6-3 to TRBJ2-4; 11 positions agree with TRBD1. Matching the DNA end better, TRBJ2-7 makes the J call doubtful. This CDR3 is 18 amino acids long. Germline CDR1 is MNHEY and CDR2 is SVGEGT. In DNA, the CDR3 is TGTGCCAGCAGTTACTCCACCCCGACGGACAGGGGGCTCTACGAGCAGTACTTC. Translating gives CASSYSTPTDRGLYEQYF.

In regard to this clonotype: Mismatch with germline at one junction end may stem from a read error. V is TRBV7-2 and J is TRBJ2-7; D is unclear. Germline loops: CDR1 SGHTA, CDR2 FQGNSA. CDR3 length equals 13 residues. The chain's CDR3 is CASRPTNVYKQYF. CDR3 sequence (DNA): TGTGCCAGCCGACCCACGAACGTCTACAAGCAGTACTTC.

The chain couples TRBV20-1 to TRBJ2-5, with D unclear. The V gene lost 2 bases and the J gene lost 11 bases, with 15 bases spanning the gap. The germline V gene has CDR1 DFQATT and CDR2 SNEGSKA (reference sequence). This CDR3 contains 12 residues. In nucleotides, the CDR3 is TGCAGTGCTAGATATACGGATCCTGAGCAGTACTTC. Translation: CSARYTDPEQYF.

In this sample, this clonotype turned up a few times. The chain couples TRBV29-1 to TRBJ2-7; 10 bases agree with TRBD1. This CDR3 contains 15 residues. From germline, CDR1 is SQVTM and CDR2 ANQGSEA. The V gene end was trimmed by 1 base and the J gene end by 0 bases; junction bases not matched to a gene: 3. CDR3 amino acids: CSVEGDRGSSYEQYF. CDR3 DNA sequence: TGCAGCGTTGAAGGGGACAGGGGCTCCTCCTACGAGCAGTACTTC.

Only a few counts were recorded for this clonotype. This sequence joins TRBV9 and TRBJ2-3, with 8 positions matching TRBD1. Looked up from germline, CDR1 is SGDLS and CDR2 is YYNGEE. There are 15 residues in the CDR3. J gave up 0 bases and V 3 bases, and 3 bases lay outside the gene matches. This chain's CDR3 is CASSEWTGSTDTQYF. The CDR3 DNA is TGTGCCAGCAGCGAGTGGACAGGGAGCACAGATACGCAGTATTTT.

The chain carries TRBV6-1 and TRBJ2-3, with D unclear. Germline V gives CDR1 MNHNS, CDR2 SASEGT. V was shortened by 2 bases and J by 6 bases, with 15 bases between the two germline ends. The CDR3 is made up of 15 amino acids. CDR3 residues: CASSEMWVSKDTQYF. CDR3 bases: TGTGCCAGCAGTGAAATGTGGGTCTCGAAGGATACGCAGTATTTT.

This clonotype was seen once. The DNA for the CDR3 is TGCAGCGTCGACTTGGAGAACACTGAAGCTTTCTTT. The encoded protein is CSVDLENTEAFF. The chain employs TRBV29-1 and TRBJ1-1; D not certain. V was trimmed by 6 bases and J by 1 base, leaving 9 bases between them. There are 12 residues in the CDR3. The germline V gene has CDR1 SQVTM and CDR2 ANQGSEA.

V usage is TRBV3-1 and J usage is TRBJ2-7; D is unclear. CDR1 is LGHDT and CDR2 is YNNKEL in the germline V gene (reference sequence). This CDR3 contains 14 residues. Trimming removed 0 bases at V and 1 base at J, with 7 bases between. CDR3 in DNA: TGTGCCAGCAGCCAAGATGCCTCATCCTACGAGCAGTACTTC. Translation: CASSQDASSYEQYF.

DNA for the CDR3: TGTGCCAGCAGTTACGGGCGGGGCCGTCCCCTAGAGACCCAGTACTTC. This sequence encodes CASSYGRGRPLETQYF. This chain uses TRBV6-2 or TRBV6-3 with TRBJ2-5, with D possibly TRBD2 on 6 matching bases. The CDR3 length is 16 residues. V lost 2 bases to trimming and J lost 4 bases, with 17 bases between them. Germline CDR1 is MNHEY and CDR2 is SVGEGT.

This chain links TRBV6-5 with TRBJ1-1; D gene ambiguous. With 4 bases removed from V and 5 bases from J, the gap between germline ends came to 23 bases. The CDR3 runs to 17 residues. In germline, CDR1 is MNHEY, CDR2 SVGAGI. The CDR3 sequence is CASSSVVWPNGGTEAFF. Written as DNA, the CDR3 is TGTGCCAGCAGTTCAGTAGTTTGGCCTAATGGAGGGACTGAAGCTTTCTTT.

The rearrangement joins TRBV13 to TRBJ2-1; TRBD2 aligns across 13 bases. Trimming removed 5 bases from V and 15 bases from J; junction bases left unmatched: 7. The CDR3 consists of 13 residues. Germline lookup yields CDR1 PRHDT and CDR2 FYEKMQ (reference sequence). DNA for the CDR3: TGTGCCAGCAGCATCGGACTAGCGGGGGTGCTGTTCTTC. Protein product: CASSIGLAGVLFF.

The chain uses TRBV28 and TRBJ1-2; no reliable D call. The ends were cut back, 7 bases at V and 7 bases at J, with 16 bases in the middle. The germline CDR1 and CDR2 sequences are MDHEN and SYDVKM. This CDR3 region has 13 residues. The chain's CDR3 is CASNPGQNRGYTF. The CDR3 coding sequence is TGTGCCAGCAATCCCGGGCAAAATCGTGGCTACACCTTC.

The chain couples TRBV20-1 to TRBJ2-5; possibly TRBD2 for D (6 bases). The J call could be wrong; TRBJ2-7 is a better fit for the DNA end. Germline V gene sequence: CDR1 DFQATT, CDR2 SNEGSKA (reference sequence). The CDR3 sequence is 14 residues long. Here the CDR3 reads CSAPRPGESGEQYF. CDR3 nucleotide sequence: TGCAGTGCCCCCCGTCCGGGAGAATCAGGCGAGCAGTACTTC.

The chain is built from TRBV2 and TRBJ1-5; 7 positions match TRBD1. This CDR3 contains 14 residues. Looked up from germline, CDR1 is SNHLY and CDR2 is FYNNEI. V shed 8 bases, J shed 5 bases, and the junction held 9 bases outside the gene matches. The CDR3 here is CASGREQGDQPQHF. CDR3 in DNA: TGTGCCAGCGGTCGGGAGCAGGGGGATCAGCCCCAGCATTTT.

The rearrangement links TRBV7-2 to TRBJ1-2; a weak D match, TRBD1 (5 bases). The length of the CDR3 is 15 residues. CDR1 SGHTA and CDR2 FQGNSA come from the germline V gene. Trimming removed 5 bases from V and 8 bases from J, with 21 bases in between. CDR3 DNA: TGTGCCAGCAGCCTTAGGGACCGAAATTTGAGAGGCTACACCTTC. It yields the protein CASSLRDRNLRGYTF.

The chain has TRBV6-2 or TRBV6-3 and TRBJ2-3; TRBD2 might be the D (7 bases). Germline CDR1 is MNHEY and CDR2 is SVGEGT. This CDR3 has 17 residues. V lost 2 bases to trimming and J lost 7 bases, with 22 bases between them. CDR3 sequence: CASSYGGGSGRGNTQYF. The DNA of the CDR3 is TGTGCCAGCAGTTACGGGGGCGGTAGCGGGCGTGGAAATACGCAGTATTTT.

The chain's CDR3 is CASSEVARGTQYF. The CDR3 coding sequence is TGTGCCAGCAGTGAAGTTGCGAGAGGGACGCAGTATTTT. The chain combines TRBV2 with TRBJ2-3; TRBD2 is a possible D gene (5 bases). V was cut by 1 base and J by 9 bases, with 11 bases left in between. Germline CDR1 reads SNHLY; CDR2 reads FYNNEI. CDR3 length equals 13 residues.

This clonotype was counted only a few times. Germline is not matched at one junction end, which may reflect a read error. This chain uses TRBV28 with TRBJ1-2; D is unclear. The CDR3 is 13 residues long. Germline CDR1 MDHEN, CDR2 SYDVKM. The CDR3, as DNA: TGTGCCAGCAGTTATGTGCCCTGGCTTGGCCACACCTTC. This translates into CASSYVPWLGHTF.

The chain uses TRBV12-3 or TRBV12-4 and TRBJ2-3; 9 nucleotides align to TRBD2. V dropped 6 bases and J dropped 2; count of bases not matched to a gene: 9. The CDR3 is made up of 16 amino acids. Written as DNA, the CDR3 is TGTGCCAGCAGACCAGAAAGACTAGCGGACACAGATACGCAGTATTTT. Encoded protein: CASRPERLADTDTQYF.

This clonotype was recorded a few times. This sequence joins TRBV4-3 and TRBJ1-5; tentative D call: TRBD1 (5 bases). Trimming took off 4 bases at V and 6 bases at J, with 13 bases between the two ends. The germline V gene encodes CDR1 LGHNA and CDR2 YSLEER. CDR3 length: 14 residues. The CDR3: CASSLNWGFQPQHF. The CDR3 DNA sequence: TGCGCCAGCAGCCTAAACTGGGGCTTTCAGCCCCAGCATTTT.

This clonotype was seen ten or more times. The V call is TRBV21-1, the J call TRBJ1-1. TRBV21-1 is annotated as a pseudogene. The CDR3 spans 12 residues. The CDR3 DNA sequence: TGTGCCAGCAGCAAGGAAGACACTGAAGCTTTCTTT. Translating it yields CASSKEDTEAFF.

Of note for this clonotype: At one of its ends the junction is not consistent with the germline gene, which may arise from a read error. The chain is built from TRBV12-3 or TRBV12-4 and TRBJ1-4, with no clear D. This CDR3 is built from 12 residues. For the CDR3, the DNA is TGCGCCAGCAGTTTTGGTACAGAAAAACTGTTTTTT. It translates to CASSFGTEKLFF.

The V call is TRBV4-2, the J call TRBJ1-6; no clear D. Germline CDR1 and CDR2: LGHNA and YNFKEQ. The CDR3 has 15 residues. Trimming cost V 2 bases and J 3 bases, with 8 bases left between them. CDR3 DNA: TGTGCCAGCAGCCAACAGTCCGGCTATAATTCACCCCTCCACTTT. Its translation is CASSQQSGYNSPLHF.